The sequence of this T cell receptor (beta chain) was determined in a study of shared clonotypes between healthy human individuals. A remark on this clone: Its matching antigen is unknown.

Findings and limits, study-wide: Sequencing depth was predicted to influence how clonotypes are shared among donors. Naive subsets generally had larger estimated richness than memory subsets.

The CDR3 loop spans 14 amino acids. Germline CDR1 is MNHNY and CDR2 is SVGAGI (reference sequence). Between the trimmed V and J ends, which lost 1 base and 3 bases, there was a span of 10 bases. The CD4+ fraction was divided into a CD45RA+ naive subset and a CD45RA-negative memory subset. In the sorted-subset replicate PCRs, about 200 ng DNA, 25,000 to 30,000 T cell genomes, was used. Assay: immunoSEQ multiplex PCR; the TCRdb copy retains only in-frame clones and omits some. The sample has roughly 2.6 million clones, approximately 94% seen once. This chain links TRBV6-6 with TRBJ2-7; a possible D gene is TRBD1 (5 bases). This clonotype originated in a man between 18 and 35 years old in good health. Sequenced input: naive CD4+ T cells sorted from blood. Subset of the sample: CD45RA+ positively selected. Written as DNA, the CDR3 is TGTGCCAGCAGTTACTTACAGGAAAACTACGAGCAGTACTTC. Residues: CASSYLQENYEQYF.